The rows below give T cell receptor beta chains drawn from one sample of a study of CD8 T cells in ankylosing spondylitis. TCRdb re-called the 5' RACE reads with MiXCR, one entry per CDR3 protein. The sample contains 9,700 or so distinct CDR3 sequences, around 6% of which appear only once. Input material: blood, either unsorted or a sorted T cell fraction (not recorded which). The source of these receptors is a female donor with ankylosing spondylitis or in good health (not recorded which). The CDR3 runs from the conserved cysteine through the conserved F or W. The order of the fields is D gene, J gene, clone size, V gene, CDR3 protein, CDR3 DNA. A D gene is named only where the DNA matches it firmly. Not all rows give a size; the values are once, few, many and, for expanded clones, a class.

.,TRBJ2-1,many,TRBV9,CASSASRGNEQFF,TGTGCCAGCAGCGCCTCACGAGGGAATGAGCAGTTCTTC
.,TRBJ2-6,many,TRBV9,CASSSGEDSSGANVLTF,TGTGCCAGCAGCTCGGGTGAGGATAGCTCTGGGGCCAACGTCCTGACTTTC
TRBD1,TRBJ2-2,.,TRBV9,CASSEPRSWTGDPGELFF,TGTGCCAGCAGCGAACCCCGAAGCTGGACAGGGGATCCCGGGGAGCTGTTTTTT
.,TRBJ1-1,many,TRBV9,CASSPPQEVNTEAFF,TGTGCCAGCAGCCCCCCCCAGGAGGTGAACACTGAAGCTTTCTTT
TRBD2,TRBJ2-5,many,TRBV9,CASSVTGRELETQYF,TGTGCCAGCAGCGTAACCGGGAGGGAATTAGAGACCCAGTACTTC
TRBD1,TRBJ1-3,.,TRBV9,CASSVQGAPGNTIYF,TGTGCCAGCAGCGTACAGGGGGCGCCTGGAAACACCATATATTTT
.,TRBJ2-2,many,TRBV9,CASSVNTGLNTGELFF,TGTGCCAGCAGCGTAAATACGGGATTGAACACCGGGGAGCTGTTTTTT
.,TRBJ2-3,many,TRBV9,CASSVEGISSTDTQYF,TGTGCCAGCAGCGTAGAGGGGATATCTAGCACAGATACGCAGTATTTT
TRBD2,TRBJ2-2,many,TRBV9,CASSPQLAGGGGELFF,TGTGCCAGCAGCCCCCAGCTAGCGGGGGGAGGCGGGGAGCTGTTTTTT
.,TRBJ2-7,medium-sized,TRBV9,CASSAREGASYEQYF,TGTGCCAGCAGCGCTAGGGAGGGGGCCTCCTACGAGCAGTACTTC
TRBD1,TRBJ2-3,.,TRBV9,CASSAEPGGLDTQYF,TGTGCCAGCAGCGCCGAACCAGGGGGCCTGGATACGCAGTATTTT
.,TRBJ2-3,medium-sized,TRBV9,CASSVDGSSTDTQYF,TGTGCCAGCAGCGTAGATGGTTCTAGCACAGATACGCAGTATTTT
TRBD1,TRBJ1-1,.,TRBV9,CASSASRDRIGNTEAFF,TGTGCCAGCAGCGCGTCCCGGGACAGGATTGGGAACACTGAAGCTTTCTTT
.,TRBJ2-7,many,TRBV9,CASSASSYEQYF,TGTGCCAGCAGCGCAAGTTCCTACGAGCAGTACTTC
TRBD2,TRBJ2-7,.,TRBV12-3/TRBV12-4,CASSFPASGYEQYF,TGTGCCAGCAGTTTCCCAGCTAGCGGCTACGAGCAGTACTTC
.,TRBJ1-6,many,TRBV9,CASSAGTTEAPLHF,TGTGCCAGCAGCGCCGGGACTACTGAGGCACCCCTCCACTTT
.,TRBJ2-1,.,TRBV9,CASSVGEGFDEQFF,TGTGCCAGCAGCGTAGGGGAAGGGTTCGATGAGCAGTTCTTC